Reported below is one TCR beta chain. Antigen specificity is unknown. This sample was taken from a study of T cells in Graves' hyperthyroidism and ophthalmopathy. Researchers amplified the TCR beta CDR3 regions from RNA transcripts. HTBI primers were used for first-round RT-PCR of the TCR CDR3. Using its own MiXCR run on the multiplex PCR reads, TCRdb lists one record per CDR3 protein. The sample holds hundreds of thousands of distinct CDR3 sequences, less than 45% seen once. Overall study findings and caveats: Among thyroid clonotypes expanded above 0.001, most also appeared in blood.

The V end was cut by 4 bases, the J end by 2 bases, with 19 bases between. From germline, CDR1 is SGHTS and CDR2 YDEGEE. CDR3 length equals 17 residues. Pregnant or lactating patients were excluded, as were those with uncontrolled infection or other autoimmune disease. Used for diagnoses were clinical symptoms, serum thyroxine and TRAb, thyroid ultrasound and orbital computed tomography. The chain employs TRBV5-8 and TRBJ1-5; no reliable D call. The TCR was taken from an adult man with Graves' disease, either hyperthyroidism or ophthalmopathy (not recorded which). Specimen: peripheral blood or thyroid tissue (not recorded which). The CDR3 sequence: CASSEFLWAYGNQPQHF. For the CDR3, the DNA is TGTGCCAGCAGCGAATTCCTGTGGGCTTATGGCAATCAGCCCCAGCATTTT.